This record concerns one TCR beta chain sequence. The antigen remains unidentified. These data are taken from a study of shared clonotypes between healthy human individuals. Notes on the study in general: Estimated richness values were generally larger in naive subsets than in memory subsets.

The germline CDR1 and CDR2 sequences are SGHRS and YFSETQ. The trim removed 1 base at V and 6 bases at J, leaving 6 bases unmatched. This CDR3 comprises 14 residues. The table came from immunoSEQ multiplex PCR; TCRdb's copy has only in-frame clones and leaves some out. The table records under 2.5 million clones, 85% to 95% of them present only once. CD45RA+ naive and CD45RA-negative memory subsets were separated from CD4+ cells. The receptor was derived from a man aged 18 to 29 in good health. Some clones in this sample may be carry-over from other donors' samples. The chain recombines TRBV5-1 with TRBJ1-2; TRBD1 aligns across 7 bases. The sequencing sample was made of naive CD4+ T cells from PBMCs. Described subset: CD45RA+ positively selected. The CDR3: CASSLLGTADGYTF. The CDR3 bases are TGCGCCAGCAGCTTGCTAGGGACAGCGGATGGCTACACCTTC.